This T cell receptor beta chain was identified in a study of graft-versus-host responses after intestinal transplantation. TCRdb's table, derived via immunoSEQ multiplex PCR, lists solely in-frame clones and lacks some. The sample yields about 47,000 clones, around 95% seen once. The table lists this clone with a count of one. The antigen is unknown. The length of the CDR3 is 18 residues. Germline-derived CDR1 and CDR2 are SGHTA and FQGNSA. After removal of 3 bases from V and 0 bases from J, the junction contained 9 bases not matched to a gene. This TCR derives from a human donor who was the organ donor for an intestinal transplant. The chain recombines TRBV7-2 with TRBJ2-7; 12 bases fit TRBD2. The sample was unstimulated CD8+ T cells sorted from spleen or lymph node cells, taken before transplant. This CDR3 is CASSLGLAGWGASYEQYF. CDR3 in DNA: TGTGCCAGCAGCTTGGGACTAGCGGGTTGGGGGGCCTCCTACGAGCAGTACTTC. The full variable domain, with the rest looked up from reference TRBV7-2 and TRBJ2-7, is GAGVSQSPSNKVTEKGKDVELRCDPISGHTALYWYRQSLGQGLEFLIYFQGNSAPDKSGLPSDRFSAERTGGSVSTLTIQRTQQEDSAVYLCASSLGLAGWGASYEQYFGPGTRLTVT.